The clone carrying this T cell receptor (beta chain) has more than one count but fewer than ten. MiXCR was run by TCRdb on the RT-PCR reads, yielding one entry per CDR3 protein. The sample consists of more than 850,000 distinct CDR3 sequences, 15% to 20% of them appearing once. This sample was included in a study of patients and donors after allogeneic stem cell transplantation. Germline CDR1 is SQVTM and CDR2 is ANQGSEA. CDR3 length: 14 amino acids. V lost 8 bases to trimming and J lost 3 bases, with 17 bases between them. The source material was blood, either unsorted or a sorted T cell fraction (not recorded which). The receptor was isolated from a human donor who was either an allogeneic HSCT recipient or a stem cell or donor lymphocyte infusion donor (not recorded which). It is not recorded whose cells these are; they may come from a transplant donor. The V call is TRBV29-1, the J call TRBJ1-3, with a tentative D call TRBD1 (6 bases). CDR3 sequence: CSMTSRGDGNTIYF. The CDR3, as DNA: TGCAGCATGACGTCCAGGGGAGATGGAAACACCATATATTTT.